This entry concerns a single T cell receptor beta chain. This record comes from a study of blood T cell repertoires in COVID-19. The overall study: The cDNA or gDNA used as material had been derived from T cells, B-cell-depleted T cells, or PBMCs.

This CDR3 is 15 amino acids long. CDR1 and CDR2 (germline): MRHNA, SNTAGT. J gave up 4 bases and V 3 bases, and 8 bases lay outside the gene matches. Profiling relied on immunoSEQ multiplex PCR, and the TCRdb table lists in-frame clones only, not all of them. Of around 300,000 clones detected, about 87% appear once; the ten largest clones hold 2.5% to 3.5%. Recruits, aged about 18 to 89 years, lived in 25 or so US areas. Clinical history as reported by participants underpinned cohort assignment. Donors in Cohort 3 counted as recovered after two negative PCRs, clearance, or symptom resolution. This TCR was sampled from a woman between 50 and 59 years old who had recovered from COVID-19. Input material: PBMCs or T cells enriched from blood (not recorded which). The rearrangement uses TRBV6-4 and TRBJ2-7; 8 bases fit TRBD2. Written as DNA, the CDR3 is TGTGCCAGCAGTGAAACGGCGGGAGGCATATACGAGCAGTACTTC. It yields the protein CASSETAGGIYEQYF.